This T cell receptor beta chain came from a study of neoadjuvant anti-PD-1 for oral cavity cancer. Study information: Patients without progression received a fourth nivolumab dose around day 43, then surgical resection on days 50-56. Broader study findings: TCR analyses covered only three patients per response group.

Note on this clone: Its antigen is as yet unknown.

Germline V lookup: CDR1 SGHDN, CDR2 FVKESK. The CDR3 extends over 14 amino acids. Trimming took 3 bases from V and 4 from J, leaving 10 bases between them. PBMC libraries mostly used 400 to 550 ng of input genomic DNA, with six replicates per sample. This table comes from immunoSEQ multiplex PCR, and its TCRdb copy is limited to in-frame clones, with some not included. In the table there are 7,000 or so clones, just under 75% of which are singletons. Patients were newly diagnosed with stage II-IVA oral cavity squamous cell carcinoma without prior systemic or radiation treatment. This receptor was taken from a person between 35 and 79 years old with oral cavity squamous cell carcinoma. This sample comprised PBMCs, obtained before nivolumab (anti-PD-1) treatment. The genes are TRBV14 and TRBJ1-3, with D maybe TRBD1 (5 bases). The DNA for the CDR3 is TGTGCCAGCAGCCACCCAGGGCGGGGAAACACCATATATTTT. This gives the protein CASSHPGRGNTIYF.